The 11 T cell receptor beta chains below all came from one sample that was sequenced in a study of beta chain features in type 1 diabetes. These receptors lack a known antigen. What was sequenced were expressed TCRB transcripts, since all of the isolated RNA had been reverse transcribed. The data were produced by immunoSEQ multiplex PCR, yet TCRdb's version contains in-frame clones alone and is incomplete. The data show a few hundred thousand clones, less than 15% seen once. Study-wide results and caveats: Researchers report that Type 1 diabetes patients had moderately but significantly shorter TCRB CDR3s across all four CD4+ subsets.

The specimen sequenced was naive CD4+ T cells from blood. These receptors all stem from a woman younger than 35 with type 1 diabetes.

The sample holds a few counts of this clone. The V gene is TRBV28, the J gene TRBJ1-5, with a weak D call TRBD1 (6 bases). This CDR3 is built from 13 residues. CDR1 MDHEN and CDR2 SYDVKM come from the germline V gene. The V end lost 10 bases, the J end lost 1 base, and 11 bases lay between the germline ends. The DNA of the CDR3 is TGTGCCACGAGTGACAGGAGCAATCAGCCCCAGCATTTT. The encoded protein is CATSDRSNQPQHF.

This clone showed up just once. This chain uses TRBV15 with TRBJ1-5; D is unclear. CDR1 and CDR2 from the germline V gene are LNHNV and YYDKDF (reference sequence). The CDR3 has 15 residues. V lost 6 bases and J 4 bases, leaving 16 bases between the germline ends. The CDR3 protein is CATRSRQSLNQPQHF. Here the CDR3 DNA reads TGTGCCACCAGAAGTCGACAATCCCTAAATCAGCCCCAGCATTTT.

This chain links TRBV5-4 with TRBJ2-3, with 9 nucleotides matching TRBD2. CDR3 length: 16 amino acids. With 3 bases clipped from V and 5 bases from J, the junction kept 10 bases outside the gene matches. Germline V gene sequence: CDR1 SGHNT, CDR2 YYREEE (reference sequence). The CDR3 here is CASSSVAGVVGDTQYF. The DNA of the CDR3 is TGTGCCAGCAGCTCCGTAGCGGGAGTAGTTGGAGATACGCAGTATTTT.

The CDR3 spells CAWTSGWDRGAGGYTF. The CDR3 DNA reads as TGTGCCTGGACTTCCGGATGGGACAGGGGGGCCGGGGGCTACACCTTC. This chain joins TRBV30 and TRBJ1-2; TRBD1 agrees at 11 bases. Germline V gives CDR1 GTSNPN, CDR2 SVGIG (reference sequence). The CDR3 covers 16 residues. V was clipped by 4 bases and J by 8 bases; unmatched bases: 15.

The genes are TRBV27 and TRBJ1-1; 7 bases agree with TRBD1. Germline assignment: CDR1 MNHEY and CDR2 SMNVEV (reference sequence). The CDR3 extends over 14 amino acids. Unmatched junction bases numbered 9, after V lost 6 bases and J lost 5 bases. CDR3 sequence: CASSKFNRGTEAFF. CDR3 DNA sequence: TGTGCCAGCAGCAAATTCAACAGGGGTACTGAAGCTTTCTTT.

The chain has TRBV7-3 and TRBJ2-2, with 8 bases lining up with TRBD2. Germline CDR1 and CDR2: SGHTA and FQGTGA. CDR3 length: 15 residues. J was trimmed by 7 bases and V by 3 bases; bases with no gene match: 7. Here the CDR3 DNA reads TGTGCCAGCAGCTTCGCGGGGGGCGCGATCGGGGAGCTGTTTTTT. Its protein product is CASSFAGGAIGELFF.

The V and J genes are TRBV2 and TRBJ2-6, with 8 bases lining up with TRBD1. J lost 0 bases, V lost 4 bases, and 8 bases had no gene match. Germline V gives CDR1 SNHLY, CDR2 FYNNEI. The CDR3 length is 18 residues. CDR3 DNA: TGTGCCAGCAGTGGGACAGGGTGGTTTGTCTCTGGGGCCAACGTCCTGACTTTC. Translating it yields CASSGTGWFVSGANVLTF.

V and J are TRBV6-5 and TRBJ2-6; D ambiguous. Germline lookup yields CDR1 MNHEY and CDR2 SVGAGI. This CDR3 contains 15 residues. V was shortened by 4 bases and J by 2 bases, with 9 bases between the two germline ends. The CDR3 coding sequence is TGTGCCAGCAGTTTCCCAACTACTGGGGCCAACGTCCTGACTTTC. This gives the protein CASSFPTTGANVLTF.

The rearrangement uses TRBV7-9 and TRBJ1-1; 8 positions match TRBD1. This CDR3 spans 12 amino acids. Unmatched junction bases numbered 5, after V lost 5 bases and J lost 9 bases. From germline, CDR1 is SEHNR and CDR2 FQNEAQ (reference sequence). In DNA, the CDR3 is TGTGCCAGCAGCCGGACAGGGAACAAAGCTTTCTTT. Amino acid sequence: CASSRTGNKAFF.

J is TRBJ2-1 and V is TRBV19; 7 bases agree with TRBD2. The V and J ends lost 4 bases and 5 bases, in that order; junction bases with no gene match: 14. Germline CDR1 LNHDA, CDR2 SQIVND (reference sequence). The CDR3 is 17 amino acids. The CDR3 sequence: CASSKHIAGERDNEQFF. The CDR3 bases are TGTGCCAGTAGTAAACACATCGCGGGAGAGAGGGACAATGAGCAGTTCTTC.

J is TRBJ1-1 and V is TRBV5-6; TRBD1 is a possible D gene (6 bases). CDR1 SGHDT and CDR2 YYEEEE come from the germline V gene. Deletions cut 1 base from V and 10 bases from J, with 11 bases between. The CDR3 has 12 amino acids. DNA for the CDR3: TGTGCCAGCAGCTTGTCGGCACAGGGAGCTTTCTTT. This encodes CASSLSAQGAFF.